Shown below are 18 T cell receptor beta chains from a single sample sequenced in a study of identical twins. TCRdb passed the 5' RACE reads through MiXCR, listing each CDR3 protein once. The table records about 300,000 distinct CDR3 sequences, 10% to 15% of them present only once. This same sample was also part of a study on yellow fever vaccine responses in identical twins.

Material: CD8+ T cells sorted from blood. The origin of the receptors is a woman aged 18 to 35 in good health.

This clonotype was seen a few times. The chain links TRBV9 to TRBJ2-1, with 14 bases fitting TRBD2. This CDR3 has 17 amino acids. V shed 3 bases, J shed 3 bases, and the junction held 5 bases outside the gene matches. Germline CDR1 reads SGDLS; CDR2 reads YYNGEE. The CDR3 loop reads CASSGPGTSGSYNEQFF. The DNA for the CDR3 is TGTGCCAGCAGCGGTCCCGGGACTAGCGGGAGCTACAATGAGCAGTTCTTC.

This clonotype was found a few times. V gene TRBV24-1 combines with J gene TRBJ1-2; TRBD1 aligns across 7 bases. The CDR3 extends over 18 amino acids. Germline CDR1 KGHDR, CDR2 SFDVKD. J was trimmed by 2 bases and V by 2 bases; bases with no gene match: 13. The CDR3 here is CATSDSNPGQATNYGYTF. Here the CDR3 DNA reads TGTGCCACCAGTGATTCGAACCCCGGACAGGCGACGAACTATGGCTACACCTTC.

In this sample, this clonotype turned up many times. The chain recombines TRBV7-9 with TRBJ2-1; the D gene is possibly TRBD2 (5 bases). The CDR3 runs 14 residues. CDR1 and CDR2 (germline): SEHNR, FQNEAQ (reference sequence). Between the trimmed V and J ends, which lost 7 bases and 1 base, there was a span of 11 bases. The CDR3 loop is CASTPPGSYNEQFF. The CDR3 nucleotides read TGTGCCAGCACCCCTCCGGGGTCCTACAATGAGCAGTTCTTC.

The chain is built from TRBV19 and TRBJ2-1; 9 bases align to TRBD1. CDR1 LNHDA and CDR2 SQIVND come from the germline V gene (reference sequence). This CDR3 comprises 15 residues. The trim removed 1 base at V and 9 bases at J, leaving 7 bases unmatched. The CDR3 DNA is TGTGCCAGTAGTATAGGTGGACAGGGGAGGGTTGAGCAGTTCTTC. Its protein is CASSIGGQGRVEQFF. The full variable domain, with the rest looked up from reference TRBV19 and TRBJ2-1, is DGGITQSPKYLFRKEGQNVTLSCEQNLNHDAMYWYRQDPGQGLRLIYYSQIVNDFQKGDIAEGYSVSREKKESFPLTVTSAQKNPTAFYLCASSIGGQGRVEQFFGPGTRLTVL.

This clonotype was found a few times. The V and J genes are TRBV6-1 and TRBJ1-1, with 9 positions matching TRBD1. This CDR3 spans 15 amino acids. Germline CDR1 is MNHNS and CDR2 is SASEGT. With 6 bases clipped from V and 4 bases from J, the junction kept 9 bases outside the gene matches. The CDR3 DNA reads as TGTGCCAGCAGCCACGGGACAGGGAGCGGCACTGAAGCTTTCTTT. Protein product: CASSHGTGSGTEAFF.

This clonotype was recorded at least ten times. CDR3 bases: TGTGCCAGCAGCTTTTATGCGGGCGGACTCCCGACATTAAGCACAGATACGCAGTATTTT. This gives the protein CASSFYAGGLPTLSTDTQYF. The V call is TRBV7-8, the J call TRBJ2-3, with D possibly TRBD2 on 5 matching bases. V shed 3 bases and J shed 0 bases, with 25 bases lying between them. CDR3 length: 20 residues. The germline CDR1 and CDR2 sequences are SGHVS and FQNEAQ.

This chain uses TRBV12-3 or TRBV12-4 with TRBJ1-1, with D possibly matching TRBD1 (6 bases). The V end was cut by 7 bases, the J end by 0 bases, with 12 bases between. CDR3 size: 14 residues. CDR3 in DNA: TGTGCCAGCACCATAGGACAGATGAACACTGAAGCTTTCTTT. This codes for CASTIGQMNTEAFF.

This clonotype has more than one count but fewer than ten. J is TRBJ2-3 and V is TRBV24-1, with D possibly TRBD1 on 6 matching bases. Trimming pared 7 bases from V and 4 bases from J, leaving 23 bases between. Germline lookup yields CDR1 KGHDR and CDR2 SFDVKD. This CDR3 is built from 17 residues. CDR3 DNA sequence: TGTGCCACCAGAGGCGAGGGGGACAAGTTGAGCGCAGATACGCAGTATTTT. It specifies CATRGEGDKLSADTQYF.

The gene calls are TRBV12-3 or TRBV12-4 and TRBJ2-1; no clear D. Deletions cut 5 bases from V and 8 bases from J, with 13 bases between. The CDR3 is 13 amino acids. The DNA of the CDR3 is TGTGCCAGCAGTGCTGATCGGGTCCATGAGCAGTTCTTC. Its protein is CASSADRVHEQFF.

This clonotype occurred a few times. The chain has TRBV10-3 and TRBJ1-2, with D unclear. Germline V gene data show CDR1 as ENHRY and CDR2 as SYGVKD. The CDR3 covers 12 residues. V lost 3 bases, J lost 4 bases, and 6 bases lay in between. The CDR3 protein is CAISDLGYGYTF. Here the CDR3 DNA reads TGTGCCATCAGTGATCTCGGCTATGGCTACACCTTC.

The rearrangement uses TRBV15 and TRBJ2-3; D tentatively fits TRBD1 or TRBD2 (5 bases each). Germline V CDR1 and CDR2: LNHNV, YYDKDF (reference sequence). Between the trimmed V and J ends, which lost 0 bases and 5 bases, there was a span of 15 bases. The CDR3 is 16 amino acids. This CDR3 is CATSRDRGRSGDTQYF. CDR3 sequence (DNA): TGTGCCACCAGCAGAGATAGGGGACGTAGTGGAGATACGCAGTATTTT.

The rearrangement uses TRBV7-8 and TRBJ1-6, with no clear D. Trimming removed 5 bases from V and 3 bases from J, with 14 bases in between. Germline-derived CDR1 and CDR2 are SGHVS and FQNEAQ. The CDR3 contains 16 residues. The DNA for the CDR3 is TGTGCCAGCAGCCCAGGTGTTCCATACTATAATTCACCCCTCCACTTT. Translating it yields CASSPGVPYYNSPLHF.

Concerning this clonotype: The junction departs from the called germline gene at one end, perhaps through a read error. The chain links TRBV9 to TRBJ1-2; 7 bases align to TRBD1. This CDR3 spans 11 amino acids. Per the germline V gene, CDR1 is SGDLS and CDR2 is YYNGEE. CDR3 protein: CASSEPGQINF. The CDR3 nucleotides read TGTGCCAGCAGCGAACCGGGACAGATCAACTTC.

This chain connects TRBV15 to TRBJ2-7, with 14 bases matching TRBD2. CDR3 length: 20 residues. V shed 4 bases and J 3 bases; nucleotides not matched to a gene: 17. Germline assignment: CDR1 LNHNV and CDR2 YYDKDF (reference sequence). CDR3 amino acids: CATSTDRRGLAGDRSYEQYF. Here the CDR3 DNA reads TGTGCCACCAGCACCGATAGGAGGGGACTAGCGGGAGACCGAAGCTACGAGCAGTACTTC.

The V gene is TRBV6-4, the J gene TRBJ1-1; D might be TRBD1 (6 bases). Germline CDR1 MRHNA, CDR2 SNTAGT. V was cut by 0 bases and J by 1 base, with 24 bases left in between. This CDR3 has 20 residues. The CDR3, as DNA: TGTGCCAGCAGTGACTCCCTAGGGCGGTCTCCGACAGGAAAGAACACTGAAGCTTTCTTT. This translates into CASSDSLGRSPTGKNTEAFF.

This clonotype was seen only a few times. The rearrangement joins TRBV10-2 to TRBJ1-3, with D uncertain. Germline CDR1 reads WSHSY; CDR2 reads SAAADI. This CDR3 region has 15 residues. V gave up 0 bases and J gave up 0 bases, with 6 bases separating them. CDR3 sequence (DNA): TGCGCCAGCAGTGAGTCGAGAGGCTCTGGAAACACCATATATTTT. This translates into CASSESRGSGNTIYF.

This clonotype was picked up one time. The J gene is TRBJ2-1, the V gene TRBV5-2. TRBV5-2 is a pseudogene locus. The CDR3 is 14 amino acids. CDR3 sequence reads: CASSYQGGWDEQFF. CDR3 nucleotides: TGTGCCAGCAGTTATCAAGGGGGTTGGGATGAGCAGTTCTTC.

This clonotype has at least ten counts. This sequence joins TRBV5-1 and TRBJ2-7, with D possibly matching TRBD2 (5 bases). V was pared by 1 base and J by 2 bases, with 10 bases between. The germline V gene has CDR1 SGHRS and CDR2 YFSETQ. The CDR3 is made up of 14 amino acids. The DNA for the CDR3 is TGCGCCAGCAGCTTGTCCAGCGGAACCTACGAGCAGTACTTC. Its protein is CASSLSSGTYEQYF.